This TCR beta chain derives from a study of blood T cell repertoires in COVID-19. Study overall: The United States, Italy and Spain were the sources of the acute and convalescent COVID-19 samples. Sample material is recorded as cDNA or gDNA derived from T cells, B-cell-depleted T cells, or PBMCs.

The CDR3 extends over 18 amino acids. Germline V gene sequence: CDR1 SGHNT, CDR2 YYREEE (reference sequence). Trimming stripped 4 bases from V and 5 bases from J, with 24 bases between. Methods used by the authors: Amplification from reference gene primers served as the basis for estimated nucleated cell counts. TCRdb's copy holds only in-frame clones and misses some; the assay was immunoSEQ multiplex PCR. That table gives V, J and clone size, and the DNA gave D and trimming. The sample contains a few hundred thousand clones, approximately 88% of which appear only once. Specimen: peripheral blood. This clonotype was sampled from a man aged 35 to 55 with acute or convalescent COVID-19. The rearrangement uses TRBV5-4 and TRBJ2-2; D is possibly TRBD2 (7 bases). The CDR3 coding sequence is TGTGCCAGCAGCGTCTCCCAGTTCGTCAGGGGAGGGACCGGGGAGCTGTTTTTT. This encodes CASSVSQFVRGGTGELFF. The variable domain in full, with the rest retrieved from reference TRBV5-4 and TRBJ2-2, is ETGVTQSPTHLIKTRGQQVTLRCSSQSGHNTVSWYQQALGQGPQFIFQYYREEENGRGNFPPRFSGLQFPNYSSELNVNALELDDSALYLCASSVSQFVRGGTGELFFGEGSRLTVL.